This T cell receptor (beta chain) was sequenced for a study of shared clonotypes between healthy human individuals. CDR3 size: 13 residues. Germline V lookup: CDR1 SGHRS, CDR2 YFSETQ. Trimming pared 1 base from V and 5 bases from J, leaving 9 bases between. Study outcomes and limitations: Unshared clonotypes carried lower generation probabilities than those common to all four donors. Rarefaction showed sorted-subset sequencing was incomplete despite large depth.

For this clone: Its antigen is unidentified.

In the CD4+ fraction, cells were divided into CD45RA+ naive and CD45RA-negative memory subsets. Several immunoSEQ plates held equal portions of the genomic DNA taken from each subset. Assay used: immunoSEQ multiplex PCR; TCRdb lists only in-frame clones, some missing. Among 2 million or so clones listed, 90% to 95% were seen once. The sample comprised naive CD4+ T cells sorted from blood. Regarding subset: CD45RA+ positively selected. V and J are TRBV5-1 and TRBJ2-5; D call uncertain. The TCR was taken from a man between 18 and 29 years old in good health. Here the CDR3 reads CASSLNSRETQYF. The CDR3 DNA sequence: TGCGCCAGCAGCTTGAACTCCCGGGAGACCCAGTACTTC.